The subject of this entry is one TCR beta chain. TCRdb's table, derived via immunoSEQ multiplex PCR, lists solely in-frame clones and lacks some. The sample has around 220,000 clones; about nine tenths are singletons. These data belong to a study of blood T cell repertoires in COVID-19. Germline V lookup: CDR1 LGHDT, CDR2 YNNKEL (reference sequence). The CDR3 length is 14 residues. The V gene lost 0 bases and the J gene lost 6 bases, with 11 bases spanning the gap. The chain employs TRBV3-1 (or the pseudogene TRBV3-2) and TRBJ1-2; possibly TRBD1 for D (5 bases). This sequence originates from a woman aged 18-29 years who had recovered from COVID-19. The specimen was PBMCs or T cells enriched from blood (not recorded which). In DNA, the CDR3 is TGTGCCAGCAGCCAAGATTGGGGGGGTAATGGCTACACCTTC. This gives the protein CASSQDWGGNGYTF.